The following is a TCR beta chain sequence with its context. What this receptor recognizes is not known. No quality values exist for individual bases; no much larger clone is one base distant. Trimmed from V: 0 bases; trimmed from J: 4 bases; junction bases lacking a gene match: 3. The CDR3 runs 15 amino acids, cysteine and phenylalanine included. Solely the CDR3 DNA is kept, with 45 bases framed from the first base. Sequences MNHEY (CDR1) and SVGAGI (CDR2) are obtained from the germline V gene. The immunoSEQ Assay, a bias-controlled multiplex PCR, was used to amplify TCRbeta CDR3 regions from genomic DNA. Under the source paper's analysis protocol: The number of nucleated cells in each sample was estimated by amplification of reference gene primers within the assay. Sequence reads were collapsed and filtered to measure the absolute abundance of every unique TCRbeta CDR3 rearrangement. For each sample, productive Simpson clonality was calculated as the square root of Simpson's diversity index over productive rearrangements. TCRdb limited this immuneACCESS table to in-frame rearrangements with V and J called. A share of clones is missing; checked studies link under half to unresolved V genes, and the rest is unexplained. The DNA gave D and trimming, while V, J and clone size come from that table. Counted in this sample were roughly 77,000 clones; roughly 89% of them appeared once. 4.6% of the sample is taken by the ten largest.

The data were obtained in a study of blood T cell repertoires in COVID-19 (dated by TCRdb to the early 2020s). The study in broad terms: Samples from collaborators originated in the United States, Italy and Spain and spanned both the acute and convalescent phases of COVID-19. The material from the prospective study consisted of cDNA or gDNA derived from T cells, B-cell-depleted T cells, or PBMCs. The repertoires were released in a freely available public database intended as a resource for research on the immune response to SARS-CoV-2. Deeply sampled blood TCRbeta repertoires from subjects exposed to, actively infected with, or recovered from COVID-19 were included in the dataset. The sample metadata nearly always contained a de-identified subject ID, COVID-19 status, age in years and sex. Where HLA class I and class II types were available, the types were taken from metadata supplied by the sample provider, not from assay-based typing. Samples were obtained from the ongoing ImmuneRACE study (first 160 participants) and from roughly 1,300 subjects provided by 6 global collaborators. Study-wide findings and limitations: How much clinical and demographic metadata was included differed by source and by participant, and the metadata was provided uncurated.

Collaborating institutions collected whole blood in K2EDTA tubes following their own protocols. For TCRbeta analysis, collaborators shipped samples in one of three forms: frozen whole blood, isolated PBMCs, or DNA extracted from either of those sample types. This receptor chain uses TRBV6-5 and TRBJ2-1; TRBD2 aligns with 7 central bases. The sequenced sample consisted of peripheral blood. The sequence was obtained from a man aged 50 to 59 with active COVID-19. CDR3 region: CASSYSRGKYNEQFF. The DNA sequence is given as TGTGCCAGCAGTTACTCGCGGGGGAAGTACAATGAGCAGTTCTTC.